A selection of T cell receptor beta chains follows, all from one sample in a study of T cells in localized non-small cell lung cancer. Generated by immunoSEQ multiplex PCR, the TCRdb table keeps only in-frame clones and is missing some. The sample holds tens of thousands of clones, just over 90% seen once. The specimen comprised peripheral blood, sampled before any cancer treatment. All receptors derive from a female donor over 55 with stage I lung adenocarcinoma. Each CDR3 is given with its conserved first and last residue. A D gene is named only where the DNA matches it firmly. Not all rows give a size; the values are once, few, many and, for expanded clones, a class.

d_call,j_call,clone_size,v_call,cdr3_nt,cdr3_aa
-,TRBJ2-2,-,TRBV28,TGTGCCAGCAGTTTACCGACAGGAGGGACCGGGGAGCTGTTTTTT,CASSLPTGGTGELFF
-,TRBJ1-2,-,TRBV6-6,TGTGCCAGCAGGTTCAACTATGGCTACACCTTC,CASRFNYGYTF
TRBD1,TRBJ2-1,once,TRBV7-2,TGTGCCAGCAGCTCCCCCGGGACAGGGATCTACAATGAGCAGTTCTTC,CASSSPGTGIYNEQFF
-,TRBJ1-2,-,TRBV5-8,TGTGCCAGCAGCGTAGGACTACACGGGGCCAGCTATGGCTACACCTTC,CASSVGLHGASYGYTF
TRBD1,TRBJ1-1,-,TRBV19,TGTGCCAGTAGACCGGGACAGGGTTCAAGCACTGAAGCTTTCTTT,CASRPGQGSSTEAFF
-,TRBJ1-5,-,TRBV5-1,TGCGCCAGCAGCTTGGGGACAGTGGGCAATCAGCCCCAGCATTTT,CASSLGTVGNQPQHF
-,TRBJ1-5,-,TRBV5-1,TGCGCCAGCAGCTTGGAAGGGTCCAATCAGCCCCAGCATTTT,CASSLEGSNQPQHF
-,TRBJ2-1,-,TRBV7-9,TGTGCCAGCAGCTTGTGGTCCATCACTAGCAATGAGCAGTTCTTC,CASSLWSITSNEQFF
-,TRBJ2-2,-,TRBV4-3,TGCGCCAGCAGCCAAGGGATCACGGGGAGCATGAGGACCGGGGAGCTGTTTTTT,CASSQGITGSMRTGELFF
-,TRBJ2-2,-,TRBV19,TGTGCCAGTAGTCGGGACTCGACGAACACCGGGGAGCTGTTTTTT,CASSRDSTNTGELFF
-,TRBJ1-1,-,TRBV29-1,TGCAGCGTTGTCCCAATCACACCGGGGGTTATGAACACTGAAGCTTTCTTT,CSVVPITPGVMNTEAFF
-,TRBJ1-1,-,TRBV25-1,TGTGCCAGCAGTGAATATAGGGAGAACACTGAAGCTTTCTTT,CASSEYRENTEAFF
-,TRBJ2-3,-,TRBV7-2,TGTGCCAGCAGCCCCGACGGCAGCATCACAGATACGCAGTATTTT,CASSPDGSITDTQYF
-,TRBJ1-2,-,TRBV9,TGTGCCAGCAGCGTAAACCAGGGGATACATGGCTACACCTTC,CASSVNQGIHGYTF
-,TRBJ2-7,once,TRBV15,TGTGCCACCAGCAGAGAAAGATTTTCCTACGAGCAGTACTTC,CATSRERFSYEQYF
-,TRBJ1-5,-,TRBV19,TGTGCCAGTAGTCTGAACCCCTTCGGACGGGTTGATCAGCCCCAGCATTTT,CASSLNPFGRVDQPQHF